This record concerns one TCR beta chain sequence. This record comes from a study of OX40 agonist ivuxolimab in advanced cancers. The method was immunoSEQ multiplex PCR; TCRdb's version includes in-frame clones alone and lacks a portion of them. The sample yields around 26,000 clones, over 75% seen once. Losses at the gene ends were 7 bases for V and 6 bases for J; bases not matched to a gene: 10. This CDR3 has 17 residues. Germline V lookup: CDR1 MNHEY, CDR2 SMNVEV (reference sequence). The receptor comes from an adult with an advanced solid tumor such as melanoma, head and neck, liver or kidney cancer. Source: CD4+ or CD8+ T cells sorted from blood, taken in a trial of the OX40 agonist ivuxolimab. The rearrangement joins TRBV27 to TRBJ2-2; TRBD2 matches at 14 bases. In DNA form, the CDR3 reads TGTGCCAGCAAAGGGACTAGCGGGGGAGTCGGCCCCGGGGAGCTGTTTTTT. It yields the protein CASKGTSGGVGPGELFF.